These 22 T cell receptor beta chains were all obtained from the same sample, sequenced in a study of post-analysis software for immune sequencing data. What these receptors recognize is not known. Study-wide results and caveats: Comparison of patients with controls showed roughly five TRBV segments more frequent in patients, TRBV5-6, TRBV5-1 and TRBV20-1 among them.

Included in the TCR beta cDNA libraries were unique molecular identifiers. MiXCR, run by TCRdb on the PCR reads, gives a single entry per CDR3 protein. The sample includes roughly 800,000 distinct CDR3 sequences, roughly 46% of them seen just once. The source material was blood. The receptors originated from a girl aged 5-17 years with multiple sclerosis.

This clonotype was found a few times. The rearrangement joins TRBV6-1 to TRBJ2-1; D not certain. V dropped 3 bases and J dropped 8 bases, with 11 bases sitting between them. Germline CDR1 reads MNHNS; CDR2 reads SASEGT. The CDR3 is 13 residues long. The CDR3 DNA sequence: TGTGCCAGCAGTGAGGCTGTTTTCGATGAGCAGTTCTTC. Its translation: CASSEAVFDEQFF.

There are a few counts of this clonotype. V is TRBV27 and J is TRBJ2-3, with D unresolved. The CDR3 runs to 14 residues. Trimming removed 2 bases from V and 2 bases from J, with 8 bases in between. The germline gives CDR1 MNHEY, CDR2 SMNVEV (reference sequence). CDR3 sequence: CASSLAFHTDTQYF. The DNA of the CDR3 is TGTGCCAGCAGTTTAGCATTCCACACAGATACGCAGTATTTT.

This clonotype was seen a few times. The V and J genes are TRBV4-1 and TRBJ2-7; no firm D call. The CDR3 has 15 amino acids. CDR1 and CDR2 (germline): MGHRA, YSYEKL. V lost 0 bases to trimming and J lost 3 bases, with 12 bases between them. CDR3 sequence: CASSQDRGFHYEQYF. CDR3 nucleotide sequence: TGCGCCAGCAGCCAAGATCGTGGTTTTCACTACGAGCAGTACTTC.

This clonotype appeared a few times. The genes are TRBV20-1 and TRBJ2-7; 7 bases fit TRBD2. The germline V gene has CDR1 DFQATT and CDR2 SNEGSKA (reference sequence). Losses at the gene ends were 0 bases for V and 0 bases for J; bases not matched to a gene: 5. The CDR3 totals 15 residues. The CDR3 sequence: CSARDGRESSYEQYF. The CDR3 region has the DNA TGCAGTGCTAGAGATGGGCGGGAGTCCTCCTACGAGCAGTACTTC.

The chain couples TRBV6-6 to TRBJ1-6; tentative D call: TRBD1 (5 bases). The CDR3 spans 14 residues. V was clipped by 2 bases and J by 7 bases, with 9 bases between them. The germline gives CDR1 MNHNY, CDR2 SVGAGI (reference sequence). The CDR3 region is CASSYAGANSPLHF. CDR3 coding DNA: TGTGCCAGCAGTTACGCCGGGGCGAATTCACCCCTCCACTTT.

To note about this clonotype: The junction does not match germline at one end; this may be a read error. CDR3 in amino acids: CASSSIKNEKRFF. The DNA for the CDR3 is TGTGCCAGCAGCTCTATTAAGAATGAAAAACGGTTTTTT. V and J are TRBV11-2 and TRBJ1-4; no firm D call. CDR1 is SGHAT, CDR2 FQNNGV, per germline. This CDR3 has 13 amino acids.

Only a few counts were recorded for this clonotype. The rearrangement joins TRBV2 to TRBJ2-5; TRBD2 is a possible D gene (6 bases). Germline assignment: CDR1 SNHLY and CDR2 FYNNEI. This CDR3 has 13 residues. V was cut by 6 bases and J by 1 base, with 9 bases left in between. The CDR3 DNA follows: TGTGCCAGCAGGGGGGGAGTCCAAGAGACCCAGTACTTC. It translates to CASRGGVQETQYF.

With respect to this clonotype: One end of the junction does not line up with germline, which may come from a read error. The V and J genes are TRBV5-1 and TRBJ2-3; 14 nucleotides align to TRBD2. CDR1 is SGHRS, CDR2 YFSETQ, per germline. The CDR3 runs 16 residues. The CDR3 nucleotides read TGCGCCGGCAGCTCGGGACTAGCGGGAGTTGTAGATACGCAGTATTTT. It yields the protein CAGSSGLAGVVDTQYF. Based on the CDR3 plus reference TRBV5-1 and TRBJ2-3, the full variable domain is KAGVTQTPRYLIKTRGQQVTLSCSPISGHRSVSWYQQTPGQGLQFLFEYFSETQRNKGNFPGRFSGRQFSNSRSEMNVSTLELGDSALYLCAGSSGLAGVVDTQYFGPGTRLTVL.

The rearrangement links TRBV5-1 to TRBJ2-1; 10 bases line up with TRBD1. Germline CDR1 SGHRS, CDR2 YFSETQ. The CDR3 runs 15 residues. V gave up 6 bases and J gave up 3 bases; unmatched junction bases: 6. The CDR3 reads CASNPGTGVYNEQFF. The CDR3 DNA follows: TGCGCCAGCAACCCGGGGACAGGGGTCTACAATGAGCAGTTCTTC.

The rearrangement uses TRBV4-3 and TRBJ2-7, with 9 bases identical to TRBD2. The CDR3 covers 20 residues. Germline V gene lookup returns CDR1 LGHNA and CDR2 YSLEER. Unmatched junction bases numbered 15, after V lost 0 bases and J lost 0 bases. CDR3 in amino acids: CASSQDFEREDTQSSYEQYF. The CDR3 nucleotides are TGCGCCAGCAGCCAAGATTTCGAGCGGGAGGATACCCAGAGCTCCTACGAGCAGTACTTC.

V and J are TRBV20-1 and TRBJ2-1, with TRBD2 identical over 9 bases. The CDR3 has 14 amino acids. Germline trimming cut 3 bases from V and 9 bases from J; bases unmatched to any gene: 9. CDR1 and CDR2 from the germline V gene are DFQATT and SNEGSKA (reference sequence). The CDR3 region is CSASLIAGASEQFF. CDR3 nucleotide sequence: TGCAGTGCTAGTCTGATAGCGGGAGCGAGTGAGCAGTTCTTC.

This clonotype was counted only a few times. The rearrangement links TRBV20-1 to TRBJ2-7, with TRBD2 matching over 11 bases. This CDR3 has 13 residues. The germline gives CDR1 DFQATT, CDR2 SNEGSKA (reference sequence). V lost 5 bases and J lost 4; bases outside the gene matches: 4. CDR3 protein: CSAGTSGEYEQYF. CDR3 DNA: TGCAGTGCTGGGACTAGCGGAGAATACGAGCAGTACTTC.

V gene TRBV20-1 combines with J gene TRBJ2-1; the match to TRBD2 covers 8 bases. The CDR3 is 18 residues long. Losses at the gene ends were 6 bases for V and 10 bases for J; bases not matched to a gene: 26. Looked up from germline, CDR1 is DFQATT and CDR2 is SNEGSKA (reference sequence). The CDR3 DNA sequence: TGCAGTGCGGACTTTGGACTAGCCAGGCTATCTATCAATGTCGAGCAGTTCTTC. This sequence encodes CSADFGLARLSINVEQFF.

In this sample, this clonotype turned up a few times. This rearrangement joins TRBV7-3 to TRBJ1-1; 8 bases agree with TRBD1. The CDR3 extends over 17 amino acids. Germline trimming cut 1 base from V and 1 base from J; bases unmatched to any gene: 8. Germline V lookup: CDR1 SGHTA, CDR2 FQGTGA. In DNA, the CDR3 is TGTGCCAGCAGCTTAAAGGCTGGACAGGGAGCGAACACTGAAGCTTTCTTT. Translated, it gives CASSLKAGQGANTEAFF.

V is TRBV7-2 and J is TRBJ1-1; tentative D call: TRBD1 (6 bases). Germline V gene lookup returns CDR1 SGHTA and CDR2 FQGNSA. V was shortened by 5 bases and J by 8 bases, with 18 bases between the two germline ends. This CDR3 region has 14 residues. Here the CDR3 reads CASSPSARDREAFF. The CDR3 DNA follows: TGTGCCAGCAGCCCTTCCGCCCGTGACAGGGAAGCTTTCTTT.

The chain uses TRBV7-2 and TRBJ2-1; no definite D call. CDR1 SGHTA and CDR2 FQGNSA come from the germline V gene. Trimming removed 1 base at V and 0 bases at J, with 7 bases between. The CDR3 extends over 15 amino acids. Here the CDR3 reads CASSLGLYSYNEQFF. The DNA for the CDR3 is TGTGCCAGCAGCTTAGGGCTTTACTCCTACAATGAGCAGTTCTTC.

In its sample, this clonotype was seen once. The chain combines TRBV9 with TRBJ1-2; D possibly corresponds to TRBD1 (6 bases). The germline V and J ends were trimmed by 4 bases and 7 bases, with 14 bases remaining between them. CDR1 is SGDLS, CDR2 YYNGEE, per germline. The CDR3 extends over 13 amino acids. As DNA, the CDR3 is TGTGCCAGCAGCCCCTCCCACAGGGCTGGCTACACCTTC. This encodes CASSPSHRAGYTF. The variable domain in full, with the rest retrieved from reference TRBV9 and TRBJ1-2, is DSGVTQTPKHLITATGQRVTLRCSPRSGDLSVYWYQQSLDQGLQFLIQYYNGEERAKGNILERFSAQQFPDLHSELNLSSLELGDSALYFCASSPSHRAGYTFGSGTRLTVV.

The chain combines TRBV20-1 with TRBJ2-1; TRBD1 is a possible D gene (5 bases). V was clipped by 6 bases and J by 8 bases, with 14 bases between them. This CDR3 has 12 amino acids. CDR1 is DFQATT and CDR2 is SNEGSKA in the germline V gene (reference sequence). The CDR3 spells CSARHRFDEQFF. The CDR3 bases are TGCAGTGCCCGGCACAGGTTCGATGAGCAGTTCTTC.

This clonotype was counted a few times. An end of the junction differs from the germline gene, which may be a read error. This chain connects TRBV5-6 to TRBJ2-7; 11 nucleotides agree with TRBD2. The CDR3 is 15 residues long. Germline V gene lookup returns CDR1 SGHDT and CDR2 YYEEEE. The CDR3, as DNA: TGTGTCAGCAGCTCGCCGACTAGCGGGACTAGCGAGCAGTACTTC. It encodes CVSSSPTSGTSEQYF.

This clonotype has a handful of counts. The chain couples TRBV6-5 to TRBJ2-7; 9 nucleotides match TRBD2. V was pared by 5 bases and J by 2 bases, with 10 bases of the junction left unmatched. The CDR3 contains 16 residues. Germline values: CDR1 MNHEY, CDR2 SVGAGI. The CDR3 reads CASSPTGLARTYEQYF. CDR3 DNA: TGTGCCAGCAGTCCGACAGGACTAGCGCGGACCTACGAGCAGTACTTC.

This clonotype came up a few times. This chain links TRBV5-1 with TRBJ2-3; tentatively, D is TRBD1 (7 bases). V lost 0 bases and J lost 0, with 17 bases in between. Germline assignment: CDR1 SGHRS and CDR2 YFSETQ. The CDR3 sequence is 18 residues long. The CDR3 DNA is TGCGCCAGCAGCTTGGCCAGTCACAGGGGACTTAGCACAGATACGCAGTATTTT. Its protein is CASSLASHRGLSTDTQYF.

As DNA, the CDR3 is TGCGCCAGCAGCCAAGGCGGAGGGCCGGAGACCCAGTACTTC. Protein: CASSQGGGPETQYF. The chain combines TRBV4-1 with TRBJ2-5, with TRBD2 as a possible D gene (6 bases). Germline V gene sequence: CDR1 MGHRA, CDR2 YSYEKL. V lost 1 base, J lost 5 bases, and 11 bases lay in between. CDR3 length: 14 residues.